This T cell receptor (beta chain) was obtained from a study of early T cells in non-severe SARS-CoV-2 infection. At the level of the study: Sequencing targeted bulk RNA from unsorted whole blood, leaving chains unpaired.

General study findings and limits: Missing private and CD4 specificities, VDJdb matching favored anti-spike CD8 responses.

The CDR3 runs 12 residues. V lost 8 bases, J lost 2 bases, and 9 bases lay in between. Germline V gives CDR1 LNHNV, CDR2 YYDKDF (reference sequence). This clonotype was counted ten times or more. What it recognizes is unknown. The library protocol tagged individual cDNA molecules with unique molecular identifiers. One entry per CDR3 protein results from TCRdb running MiXCR on the 5' RACE reads. The sample yields 45,000 to 75,000 distinct CDR3 sequences, roughly 5.3% seen once. Material for sequencing was whole blood. The origin of this receptor is an adult who was a healthcare worker with PCR-confirmed SARS-CoV-2 infection or an uninfected control (not recorded which). This chain links TRBV15 with TRBJ1-2; the D gene is possibly TRBD1 (6 bases). DNA of the CDR3: TGTGCCACCCGGAGGGGGAACTATGGCTACACCTTC. Translating it yields CATRRGNYGYTF.